This T cell receptor (beta chain) was retrieved from a study of blood T cell repertoires in COVID-19. In the study overall: The origin of the acute and convalescent COVID-19 samples was the United States, Italy and Spain. T cells, B-cell-depleted T cells, or PBMCs supplied cDNA or gDNA.

This CDR3 contains 16 residues. V was shortened by 7 bases and J by 1 base, with 19 bases between the two germline ends. CDR1 SGHVS and CDR2 FNYEAQ come from the germline V gene. Per the original methods: Reference gene primer amplification in the assay estimated nucleated cell counts. Method: immunoSEQ multiplex PCR; TCRdb's copy keeps in-frame clones and lacks some. Clone size and V and J calls were adopted from that table, with D and trimming inferred from the DNA. Of 150,000 to 200,000 clones listed, approximately 82% are singletons. Sequencing was performed on peripheral blood. The chain couples TRBV7-6 to TRBJ1-1; TRBD1 is a possible D gene (5 bases). This TCR derives from a woman older than 75 with acute or convalescent COVID-19. CDR3: CASKLDAAGSNTEAFF. Written as DNA, the CDR3 is TGTGCCAGCAAGCTTGACGCGGCAGGGTCGAACACTGAAGCTTTCTTT.